Below are 24 T cell receptor beta chains sequenced from a single sample in a study of human T cells and chemical hapten exposure (dated by TCRdb to the early 2020s). The sample's time point label, decoded: pre-sensitization, week 0. Explained via the paper, the treatment or condition label denotes: therapeutic diphenylcyclopropenone sensitization with weekly scalp DPC. The method behind the library was RACE. Sequencing took place on a NextSeq 500. The raw public data were reprocessed by TCRdb itself: fastp quality trimming at Q25, MiXCR clonotype calling, in-frame beta chains only. Each entry merges the rows of one CDR3 protein and shows their most common DNA and genes. The sample profile shows 250,000 or so distinct CDR3 sequences; 7.5% to 9% of them were found once. The ten largest clonotypes hold approximately 1.2% of the sample. Specimen: whole blood, collected in connection with sensitization to the hapten diphenylcyclopropenone (DPC). These receptors all stem from a man aged 18 to 30 with alopecia areata. Some clones in this sample may be carry-over from other donors' samples.

The J gene is TRBJ1-2, the V gene TRBV29-1; D is perhaps TRBD1 (6 bases). From germline, CDR1 is SQVTM and CDR2 ANQGSEA. The CDR3 covers 12 residues. Trimming pared 7 bases from V and 1 base from J, leaving 10 bases between. DNA for the CDR3: TGCAGCGGGGGGGACAATAACTATGGCTACACCTTC. Its protein is CSGGDNNYGYTF.

This chain links TRBV12-3 or TRBV12-4 with TRBJ2-3; 9 nucleotides line up with TRBD2. This CDR3 has 15 residues. J was trimmed by 2 bases and V by 2 bases; bases with no gene match: 2. The CDR3 coding sequence is TGTGCCAGCAGTTTACTAGCGGGACTCACAGATACGCAGTATTTT. This sequence encodes CASSLLAGLTDTQYF.

This clonotype was observed a few times. The genes are TRBV6-5 and TRBJ2-5, with 7 bases lining up with TRBD2. This CDR3 is 13 amino acids long. Trimming removed 6 bases from V and 5 bases from J; junction bases left unmatched: 6. CDR1 and CDR2 (germline): MNHEY, SVGAGI. CDR3 sequence reads: CASSLGLMETQYF. The DNA for the CDR3 is TGTGCCAGCAGCTTGGGACTAATGGAGACCCAGTACTTC.

In this sample, this clonotype turned up many times. CDR3 nucleotide sequence: TGTGCCAGCAGCCAGGGATACGAGCAGTACGTC. Translating it yields CASSQGYEQYV. The V gene is TRBV12-3 or TRBV12-4, the J gene TRBJ2-7; weak D call: TRBD1 (5 bases). CDR3 length: 11 residues. Trimming stripped 6 bases from V and 4 bases from J, with 7 bases between.

This clonotype was counted at least ten times. The chain carries TRBV7-8 and TRBJ2-7; D might be TRBD1 (6 bases). Trimming cost V 6 bases and J 1 base, with 19 bases left between them. CDR1 is SGHVS and CDR2 is FQNEAQ in the germline V gene. This CDR3 comprises 16 residues. The CDR3 DNA reads as TGTGCCAGCAGTCCCCACCCTAGGGACACTTCCTACGAGCAGTACGTC. Translated, it gives CASSPHPRDTSYEQYV.

The chain links TRBV6-6 to TRBJ2-7; D tentatively reads TRBD1 or TRBD2 (5 bases each). The CDR3 runs 14 residues. Trimming took off 0 bases at V and 4 bases at J, with 10 bases between the two ends. Germline CDR1 and CDR2: MNHNY and SVGAGI (reference sequence). CDR3 sequence (DNA): TGTGCCAGCAGTTACTCGGGGACGGGGTACGAGCAGTACGTC. Amino acids: CASSYSGTGYEQYV.

The chain uses TRBV20-1 and TRBJ2-4, with TRBD1 as a possible D gene (5 bases). The CDR3 contains 15 residues. The V and J ends lost 5 bases and 0 bases respectively, with 14 bases between them. The germline CDR1 and CDR2 sequences are DFQATT and SNEGSKA (reference sequence). CDR3 residues: CSAFPTALAKNIQYF. CDR3 coding DNA: TGCAGTGCTTTCCCGACAGCCCTAGCCAAAAACATTCAGTACTTC.

This clonotype was recorded a few times. This rearrangement joins TRBV7-2 to TRBJ1-2; TRBD1 might be the D (5 bases). Germline V gene sequence: CDR1 SGHTA, CDR2 FQGNSA. The CDR3 loop spans 15 amino acids. Trimming took off 6 bases at V and 9 bases at J, with 23 bases between the two ends. The chain's CDR3 is CASSRGAVGGKSYTF. CDR3 DNA sequence: TGTGCCAGCAGTCGCGGGGCGGTAGGTGGGAAAAGCTACACCTTC.

This clonotype was found a few times. V gene TRBV29-1 combines with J gene TRBJ1-5; D is undetermined. There are 12 residues in the CDR3. V was shortened by 4 bases and J by 0 bases, with 4 bases between the two germline ends. Germline V gene lookup returns CDR1 SQVTM and CDR2 ANQGSEA. The CDR3 sequence is CSVVGSNQPQHF. The DNA for the CDR3 is TGCAGCGTTGTAGGTAGCAATCAGCCCCAGCATTTT.

There are many counts of this clonotype. V is TRBV25-1 and J is TRBJ2-7; 8 bases are a match to TRBD1. The CDR3 length is 13 residues. CDR1 is MGHDK and CDR2 is SYGVNS in the germline V gene. With V trimmed by 4 bases and J by 4 bases, 3 bases remained unmatched. Written as DNA, the CDR3 is TGTGCCAGCAGTGCAGGACAGGGTTACGAGCAGTACTTC. Amino acid sequence: CASSAGQGYEQYF.

The gene calls are TRBV12-3 or TRBV12-4 and TRBJ1-1; no clear D. V lost 6 bases to trimming and J lost 1 base, with 9 bases between them. This CDR3 contains 13 residues. CDR3 sequence: CASRLTENTEAFF. As DNA, the CDR3 is TGTGCCAGCAGGCTGACGGAGAACACTGAAGCTTTCTTT.

This chain links TRBV12-3 or TRBV12-4 with TRBJ1-1, with unresolved D. CDR3 length: 15 amino acids. Trimming removed 4 bases at V and 3 bases at J, with 15 bases between. Here the CDR3 reads CASSYNPLGHTEAFF. CDR3 sequence (DNA): TGTGCCAGCAGTTATAACCCGTTAGGCCACACTGAAGCTTTCTTT.

This sequence joins TRBV4-3 and TRBJ2-7; a weak D match, TRBD1 (5 bases). This CDR3 has 16 residues. V lost 1 base to trimming and J lost 3 bases, with 16 bases between them. From germline, CDR1 is LGHNA and CDR2 YSLEER. The CDR3 DNA is TGCGCCAGCAGCCAAGGACAGACATCACCCTACTACGAGCAGTACTTC. This sequence encodes CASSQGQTSPYYEQYF.

The table lists this clonotype with many counts. V gene TRBV20-1 combines with J gene TRBJ2-2; D perhaps matches TRBD1 (5 bases). Germline V gene sequence: CDR1 DFQATT, CDR2 SNEGSKA (reference sequence). The CDR3 contains 14 residues. Deletions cut 4 bases from V and 0 bases from J, with 9 bases between. The CDR3 reads CSAITGANTGELFF. DNA of the CDR3: TGCAGTGCTATCACAGGAGCGAACACCGGGGAGCTGTTTTTT.

This clonotype appeared many times. This chain connects TRBV24-1 to TRBJ2-1, with 8 bases lining up with TRBD2. Losses at the gene ends were 3 bases for V and 10 bases for J; bases not matched to a gene: 7. CDR3 length: 14 residues. Germline V gene data show CDR1 as KGHDR and CDR2 as SFDVKD. CDR3 in amino acids: CATSDGSGGYEQFF. The DNA of the CDR3 is TGTGCCACCAGTGATGGAAGCGGGGGTTACGAGCAGTTCTTC.

This clonotype was recorded a few times. This chain joins TRBV7-9 and TRBJ2-7; the D is unclear. This CDR3 is built from 12 residues. The germline V gene encodes CDR1 SEHNR and CDR2 FQNEAQ (reference sequence). With 8 bases removed from V and 2 bases from J, the gap between germline ends came to 10 bases. The CDR3 protein is CASGAGTYEQYV. DNA of the CDR3: TGTGCCAGCGGAGCAGGCACCTACGAGCAGTACGTC.

CDR3 loop: CASSLTYGGYEQYV. The DNA for the CDR3 is TGTGCCAGCAGCTTGACCTACGGGGGCTACGAGCAGTACGTC. The genes are TRBV5-8 and TRBJ2-7; D is perhaps TRBD2 (6 bases). This CDR3 is built from 14 residues. Per germline, CDR1 SGHTS and CDR2 YDEGEE. V lost 1 base and J lost 3, with 11 bases in between.

V usage is TRBV28 and J usage is TRBJ1-6; D is unclear. Germline-derived CDR1 and CDR2 are MDHEN and SYDVKM. The CDR3 is made up of 14 amino acids. CDR3 sequence: CAVLGRVVNSPLHF. Here the CDR3 DNA reads TGTGCTGTACTCGGACGGGTAGTAAATTCACCCCTCCACTTT.

The genes are TRBV10-3 and TRBJ2-7; TRBD1 aligns across 7 bases. Germline loops: CDR1 ENHRY, CDR2 SYGVKD. CDR3 length: 13 amino acids. After removal of 0 bases from V and 7 bases from J, the junction contained 3 bases not matched to a gene. The CDR3 nucleotides are TGTGCCATCAGTGAGTCGATACAGGGGGAGCAGTACGTC. Protein sequence: CAISESIQGEQYV.

The chain has TRBV14 and TRBJ2-1; D is unclear. Trimming took 3 bases from V and 5 from J, leaving 5 bases between them. Germline loops: CDR1 SGHDN, CDR2 FVKESK. The CDR3 has 12 residues. Here the CDR3 reads CASSQDHNEQFF. The CDR3 coding sequence is TGTGCCAGCAGCCAGGATCACAATGAGCAGTTCTTC.

In this sample, this clonotype turned up a few times. CDR3: CASSTPLGSYNEQFF. The CDR3, as DNA: TGTGCCAGCAGCACCCCCTTGGGGTCCTACAATGAGCAGTTCTTC. This chain links TRBV7-2 with TRBJ2-1; D ambiguous. Per the germline V gene, CDR1 is SGHTA and CDR2 is FQGNSA. The length of the CDR3 is 15 residues. V was shortened by 5 bases and J by 1 base, with 12 bases between the two germline ends.

This clonotype was observed a handful of times. The gene calls are TRBV4-3 and TRBJ2-1; D may be TRBD2 (5 bases). CDR1 LGHNA and CDR2 YSLEER come from the germline V gene. The V and J ends lost 4 bases and 8 bases respectively, with 27 bases between them. The CDR3 is made up of 18 amino acids. Here the CDR3 DNA reads TGCGCCAGCAGCCGAGATTCAGAGGGTTACGGTTTCTCTGATGAGCAGTTCTTC. This gives the protein CASSRDSEGYGFSDEQFF.

The J gene is TRBJ2-3, the V gene TRBV2; 8 nucleotides align to TRBD2. Germline V CDR1 and CDR2: SNHLY, FYNNEI. J lost 4 bases, V lost 7 bases, and 4 bases had no gene match. This CDR3 is built from 13 residues. CDR3 sequence (DNA): TGTGCCAGCAATCGGGAGGGACCAGATACGCAGTATTTT. As protein: CASNREGPDTQYF. Full variable domain (remainder filled in from reference TRBV2 and TRBJ2-3): EPEVTQTPSHQVTQMGQEVILRCVPISNHLYFYWYRQILGQKVEFLVSFYNNEISEKSEIFDDQFSVERPDGSNFTLKIRSTKLEDSAMYFCASNREGPDTQYFGPGTRLTVL.

This clonotype was seen a handful of times. CDR3 sequence reads: CASSYGTGVHEQFF. The CDR3, as DNA: TGTGCCAGCAGCTATGGGACAGGGGTACATGAGCAGTTCTTC. The chain uses TRBV11-1 and TRBJ2-1; 10 bases match TRBD1. CDR1 SGHAT and CDR2 FQDESV come from the germline V gene (reference sequence). The V segment lost 4 bases and the J segment 8 bases; nucleotides outside the gene matches: 5. This CDR3 is built from 14 residues.